This T cell receptor (beta chain) originates from a study of blood T cell repertoires in COVID-19. For the study at large: T cells, B-cell-depleted T cells, or PBMCs provided the cDNA or gDNA that served as material.

Sequenced by immunoSEQ multiplex PCR; TCRdb stores in-frame clones only, minus some. The sample lists around 190,000 clones; approximately 86% were seen once. V lost 2 bases and J lost 2, with 8 bases in between. In germline, CDR1 is LNHDA, CDR2 SQIVND (reference sequence). The CDR3 has 14 residues. Source material: peripheral blood. The clonotype originates from a man aged 30-40 years with acute or convalescent COVID-19. J is TRBJ2-3 and V is TRBV19; a possible D gene is TRBD2 (6 bases). The CDR3 nucleotides read TGTGCCAGTAGTATACGGGGGACCACAGATACGCAGTATTTT. This encodes CASSIRGTTDTQYF.